This entry lists 20 T cell receptor beta chains sequenced from one sample in a study of CD8 T cells in ankylosing spondylitis. TCRdb passed the 5' RACE reads through MiXCR, listing each CDR3 protein once. Among 210,000 or so distinct CDR3 sequences listed, roughly 24% were seen once. Sequencing input: blood, either unsorted or a sorted T cell fraction (not recorded which). The receptor set was obtained from a male donor with ankylosing spondylitis or in good health (not recorded which).

This clonotype was seen many times. This chain connects TRBV29-1 to TRBJ2-5, with TRBD2 matching 8 bases. The germline CDR1 and CDR2 sequences are SQVTM and ANQGSEA. Trimming cost V 7 bases and J 5 bases; bases outside gene matches: 15. The CDR3 covers 15 residues. The CDR3 DNA reads as TGCAGCGCTGGAAGGGGGAGCGGGAGTGGGGAGACCCAGTACTTC. Encoded protein: CSAGRGSGSGETQYF.

This clonotype was counted many times. This chain joins TRBV7-3 and TRBJ1-1, with 7 bases aligning to TRBD1. CDR3 length: 16 residues. The germline V gene encodes CDR1 SGHTA and CDR2 FQGTGA. Losses at the gene ends were 4 bases for V and 1 base for J; bases not matched to a gene: 9. CDR3 region: CASSSAGGGRNTEAFF. The CDR3 nucleotides are TGTGCCAGCAGCTCAGCAGGGGGAGGTAGGAACACTGAAGCTTTCTTT.

The V and J genes are TRBV6-1 and TRBJ2-7, with 7 bases fitting TRBD2. CDR1 is MNHNS, CDR2 SASEGT, per germline. The J segment lost 2 bases and the V segment lost 8 bases, leaving 9 bases of the junction unmatched. This CDR3 is 14 amino acids long. The CDR3 spells CASQSAGATYEQYF. DNA for the CDR3: TGTGCCAGCCAGAGTGCGGGAGCTACCTACGAGCAGTACTTC.

The sample holds many counts of this clonotype. The chain carries TRBV5-1 and TRBJ1-1; 8 bases are a match to TRBD1. Germline loops: CDR1 SGHRS, CDR2 YFSETQ. The CDR3 has 16 residues. With 4 bases clipped from V and 1 base from J, the junction kept 9 bases outside the gene matches. The CDR3 is CASSQSQGARNTEAFF. The CDR3 DNA is TGCGCCAGCAGCCAAAGCCAGGGGGCTAGGAACACTGAAGCTTTCTTT.

Points on this clonotype: A much larger clone is a single base away; this may be a read error. The chain uses TRBV6-1 and TRBJ2-1, with D unresolved. The last part of the DNA fits TRBJ2-7 better; the J call may be wrong. The CDR3 sequence is 16 residues long. CDR1 and CDR2 (germline): MNHNS, SASEGT. Here the CDR3 DNA reads TGTGCCAGCAGTGGCCCCTGGACCCTCGCCTACAATGAGCAGTACTTC. Its translation is CASSGPWTLAYNEQYF.

This clonotype has ten or more counts. The V gene is TRBV4-2, the J gene TRBJ2-3; a possible D gene is TRBD2 (6 bases). Germline lookup yields CDR1 LGHNA and CDR2 YNFKEQ. The germline V and J ends were trimmed by 4 bases and 0 bases, with 17 bases remaining between them. This CDR3 comprises 17 residues. DNA for the CDR3: TGTGCCAGCAGCCGTTCCGACTTCAGCGGGAGCACAGATACGCAGTATTTT. Protein: CASSRSDFSGSTDTQYF.

This clonotype was seen many times. This chain joins TRBV20-1 and TRBJ2-5; the match to TRBD2 covers 7 bases. The germline V gene encodes CDR1 DFQATT and CDR2 SNEGSKA (reference sequence). This CDR3 is 16 amino acids long. V was clipped by 0 bases and J by 5 bases; unmatched bases: 12. The CDR3 region has the DNA TGCAGTGCTAGAGAAGGACAAGGCGGGAGATGGGAGACCCAGTACTTC. Translated, it gives CSAREGQGGRWETQYF.

This clonotype was seen more than once but under ten times. Here the CDR3 DNA reads TGTGCCAGCAGTTACGGGACTAGCGGGAGTTTAAATACGCAGTATTTT. Its protein product is CASSYGTSGSLNTQYF. This chain joins TRBV6-5 and TRBJ2-3; TRBD2 matches 14 bases. CDR1 and CDR2 (germline): MNHEY, SVGAGI. The CDR3 totals 16 residues. The V segment lost 2 bases and the J segment 7 bases; nucleotides outside the gene matches: 5.

In the case of this clonotype: A much larger clonotype is one base distant, so this may be a read error. V is TRBV7-8 and J is TRBJ1-3; no clear D. Deletions cut 4 bases from V and 6 bases from J, with 13 bases between. CDR1 is SGHVS and CDR2 is FQNEAQ in the germline V gene. The CDR3 is made up of 14 amino acids. In DNA, the CDR3 is TGTGCCAGCAGCTCCCAGTGGGCTGCAAACACCATATATTTT. Amino acids: CASSSQWAANTIYF.

The rearrangement joins TRBV5-1 to TRBJ2-2, with D tentatively TRBD1 (5 bases). Germline CDR1 reads SGHRS; CDR2 reads YFSETQ. Trimming shortened V by 1 base and J by 5 bases, and 12 bases separated the two germline ends. CDR3 length: 15 amino acids. The CDR3 spells CASSLRAGKTGELFF. DNA of the CDR3: TGCGCCAGCAGCTTGCGTGCAGGGAAGACCGGGGAGCTGTTTTTT.

This clonotype was detected many times. V gene TRBV15 combines with J gene TRBJ2-3, with D possibly matching TRBD1 (5 bases). From germline, CDR1 is LNHNV and CDR2 YYDKDF (reference sequence). CDR3 length: 17 amino acids. V dropped 0 bases and J dropped 0 bases, with 13 bases sitting between them. The CDR3 sequence: CATSRDLYRSSTDTQYF. Here the CDR3 DNA reads TGTGCCACCAGCAGAGATCTTTACAGGTCTAGCACAGATACGCAGTATTTT.

At least ten counts were recorded for this clonotype. The rearrangement joins TRBV4-2 to TRBJ2-7; maybe TRBD2 (6 bases). The CDR3 has 16 residues. Trimming took off 4 bases at V and 2 bases at J, with 18 bases between the two ends. Germline lookup yields CDR1 LGHNA and CDR2 YNFKEQ. CDR3 nucleotide sequence: TGTGCCAGCAGCCGCGACGTTAGCGGACCCACCTACGAGCAGTACTTC. This encodes CASSRDVSGPTYEQYF.

This clonotype showed up just once. DNA of the CDR3: TGTGCCTTCAGGCCCGAGCGGGAGGCCGGTCGAGTTACCTACAATGAGCAGTTCTTC. Its translation is CAFRPEREAGRVTYNEQFF. V gene TRBV2 combines with J gene TRBJ2-1; TRBD2 matches 9 bases. CDR3 length equals 19 residues. Losses at the gene ends were 11 bases for V and 2 bases for J; bases not matched to a gene: 22. Germline V gene lookup returns CDR1 SNHLY and CDR2 FYNNEI.

The sample holds many counts of this clonotype. CDR3 DNA: TGTGCCAGCAGTTCCCCCTCTACTAGCGGCTCCTACGAGCAGTACTTC. It is translated as CASSSPSTSGSYEQYF. The chain couples TRBV28 to TRBJ2-7; 8 bases are a match to TRBD2. The V gene end was trimmed by 4 bases and the J gene end by 0 bases; junction bases not matched to a gene: 8. CDR1 MDHEN and CDR2 SYDVKM come from the germline V gene. The CDR3 is made up of 16 amino acids.

About this clonotype: A much larger clone lies a single base off, so this may be a read error. V usage is TRBV5-1 and J usage is TRBJ2-1; 11 bases fit TRBD1. The CDR3 runs to 14 residues. Germline CDR1 reads SGHRS; CDR2 reads YFSETQ. The V segment lost 5 bases and the J segment 6 bases; nucleotides outside the gene matches: 4. Written as DNA, the CDR3 is TGCGCCAGCAGGGGACAGGGGGTAAGCAATGAGCAGTTCTTC. Translating gives CASRGQGVSNEQFF.

In this sample, this clonotype turned up many times. V gene TRBV12-3 or TRBV12-4 combines with J gene TRBJ2-3; possible D gene TRBD2, 5 bases. CDR3 size: 16 residues. V lost 5 bases to trimming and J lost 0 bases, with 15 bases between them. The CDR3 is CASSPSGNPSTDTQYF. CDR3 in DNA: TGTGCCAGCAGTCCCTCGGGGAACCCGAGCACAGATACGCAGTATTTT.

This chain links TRBV5-6 with TRBJ2-7; D remains ambiguous. The length of the CDR3 is 11 residues. The V gene's germline CDR1 is SGHDT and CDR2 YYEEEE. Trimming took off 0 bases at V and 5 bases at J, with 3 bases between the two ends. The CDR3, as DNA: TGTGCCAGCAGCTTGGCCAACGAGCAGTACTTC. Encoded protein: CASSLANEQYF.

This clonotype has ten or more counts. The rearrangement links TRBV10-3 to TRBJ2-2; D might be TRBD1 or TRBD2, each matching 5 bases. Germline V gene data show CDR1 as ENHRY and CDR2 as SYGVKD. The V end was cut by 3 bases, the J end by 5 bases, with 10 bases between. The CDR3 sequence is 14 residues long. CDR3 amino acids: CAISDSGRTGELFF. The CDR3 bases are TGTGCCATCAGTGATTCAGGGAGAACCGGGGAGCTGTTTTTT.

This clonotype was seen repeatedly, ten times or more. V is TRBV20-1 and J is TRBJ2-2, with a possible D match to TRBD2 (6 bases). The CDR3 runs 14 residues. The ends were cut back, 6 bases at V and 0 bases at J, with 11 bases in the middle. Germline V lookup: CDR1 DFQATT, CDR2 SNEGSKA (reference sequence). The CDR3 is CSARGSTNTGELFF. The CDR3 DNA sequence: TGCAGTGCGCGGGGCTCAACGAACACCGGGGAGCTGTTTTTT.

The chain joins TRBV6-1 to TRBJ2-7; D gene unclear. Trimming took 6 bases from V and 0 from J, leaving 12 bases between them. The CDR3 contains 14 residues. In germline, CDR1 is MNHNS, CDR2 SASEGT. This CDR3 is CASSPRQYSYEQYF. The CDR3 DNA is TGTGCCAGCAGCCCGAGGCAGTACTCCTACGAGCAGTACTTC.